The sequence of this T cell receptor beta chain was determined in a study of human thymus T cells. Study-level results: Thymic as well as blood repertoires seemed to favor certain V and J genes unevenly.

A note on this clone: Its antigen is still unknown.

Libraries were prepared by immunoSEQ multiplex PCR; TCRdb keeps only in-frame clonotypes and omits some of them. The sample lists fewer than 55,000 clones; roughly 94% were seen once. Having surgery to correct congenital heart defects, healthy Finnish infants acted as the donors. Only four of the eight donors provided a 0.5-1 mL blood sample. No fixed cell number was used; all available blood leukocytes supplied DNA. The material sequenced was blood. This TCR came from a boy in the first two years of life with a congenital heart defect but otherwise immunologically healthy.

As DNA, the CDR3 is TGCAGTGCTAGAGTAGGGTCAACCCAGTACTTC. This encodes CSARVGSTQYF. The rearrangement links TRBV20-1 to TRBJ2-5; the D is unclear. The CDR3 runs to 11 residues. Germline V gives CDR1 DFQATT, CDR2 SNEGSKA (reference sequence). Trimming took off 1 base at V and 8 bases at J, with 8 bases between the two ends.